This T cell receptor (beta chain) was documented in a study of spatial heterogeneity in lung cancer. Study-wide results and caveats: For expanded intratumoral alpha and beta TCRs, counts tracked tumor mutation counts. Estimated TCR-seq coverage of tumor T cells was only approximately 7% for alpha chains. For beta chains, the corresponding estimate was 13% to 15%.

The library protocol tagged each TCR cDNA with a unique molecular identifier. In TCRdb, the 5' RACE reads were re-called with MiXCR into one record per CDR3 protein. This table holds some 8,700 distinct CDR3 sequences, roughly an eighth found once. The sample's time point: sample taken at primary tumor resection. Untreated early-stage non-small cell lung cancer patients, 70 to 85 in total, were the donors. The study sequenced unsorted whole RNA from tumor, nontumor lung or frozen PBMC. The sample holds many counts of this clonotype. The antigen remains unidentified. A read error may account for a junction end that differs from germline. Since the library was made to target alpha chains, this beta chain is a stray read and its abundance is not meaningful. Germline V gene sequence: CDR1 ENHRY, CDR2 SYGVKD. This CDR3 contains 13 residues.

Sequences were derived from lung tumor tissue, sampled at surgery. This clonotype was sampled from a male donor with early-stage non-small cell lung cancer. The rearrangement links TRBV10-3 to TRBJ1-1; D is uncertain. The CDR3 is CAISTRTNAEAFF. The CDR3 DNA follows: TGTGCCATCAGCACCCGCACGAACGCTGAAGCTTTCTTT.